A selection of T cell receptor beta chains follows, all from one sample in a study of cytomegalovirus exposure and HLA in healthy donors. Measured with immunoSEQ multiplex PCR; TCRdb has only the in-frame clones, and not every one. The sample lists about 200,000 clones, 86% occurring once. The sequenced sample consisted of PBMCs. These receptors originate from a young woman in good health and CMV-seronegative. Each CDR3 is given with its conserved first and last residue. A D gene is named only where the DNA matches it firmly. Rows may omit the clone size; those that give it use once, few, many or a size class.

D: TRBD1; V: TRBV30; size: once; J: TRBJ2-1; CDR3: CAWTGTGVNEQFF; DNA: TGTGCCTGGACCGGGACAGGGGTCAATGAGCAGTTCTTC
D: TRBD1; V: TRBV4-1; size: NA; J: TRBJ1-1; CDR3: CASRRQQGGTEAFF; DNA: TGCGCCAGCAGACGACAACAGGGGGGCACTGAAGCTTTCTTT
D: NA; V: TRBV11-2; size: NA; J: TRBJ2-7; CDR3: CASSLLSLSHQQYF; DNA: TGTGCCAGCAGCTTACTGTCCCTATCCCACCAGCAGTACTTC
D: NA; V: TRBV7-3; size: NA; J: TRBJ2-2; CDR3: CASSLNAGFNTGELFF; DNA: TGTGCCAGCAGCTTAAATGCGGGCTTTAACACCGGGGAGCTGTTTTTT
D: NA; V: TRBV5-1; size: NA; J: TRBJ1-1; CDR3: CASSFSGRDGTEAFF; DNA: TGCGCCAGCAGCTTCTCAGGGAGGGATGGCACTGAAGCTTTCTTT
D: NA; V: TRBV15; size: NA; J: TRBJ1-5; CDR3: CATAEFYSNQPQHF; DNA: TGTGCCACCGCGGAGTTTTATAGCAATCAGCCCCAGCATTTT
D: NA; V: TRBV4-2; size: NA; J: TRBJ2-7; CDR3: CASSPSGLDYEQYF; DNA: TGTGCCAGCAGCCCCAGCGGGCTAGACTACGAGCAGTACTTC
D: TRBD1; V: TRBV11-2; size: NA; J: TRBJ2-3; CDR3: CASSLGPGQSTDTQYF; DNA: TGTGCCAGCAGCCTTGGACCGGGACAGAGCACAGATACGCAGTATTTT
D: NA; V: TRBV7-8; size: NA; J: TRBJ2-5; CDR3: CASISFGGGRETQYF; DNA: TGTGCCAGCATCTCTTTTGGGGGCGGAAGAGAGACCCAGTACTTC
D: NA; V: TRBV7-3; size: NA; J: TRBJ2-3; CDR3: CASSRSGGTDTQYF; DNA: TGTGCCAGCAGCCGGAGCGGAGGCACAGATACGCAGTATTTT
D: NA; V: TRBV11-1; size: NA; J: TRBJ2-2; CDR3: CASKTVNTGELFF; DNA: TGTGCCAGCAAGACAGTGAACACCGGGGAGCTGTTTTTT
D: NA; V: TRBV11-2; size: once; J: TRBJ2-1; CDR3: CASSLFPRDQNEQFF; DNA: TGTGCCAGCAGCTTATTTCCGCGGGACCAGAATGAGCAGTTCTTC
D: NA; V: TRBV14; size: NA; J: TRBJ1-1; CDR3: CASSQALGKAFF; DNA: TGTGCCAGCAGCCAAGCTCTAGGAAAAGCTTTCTTT
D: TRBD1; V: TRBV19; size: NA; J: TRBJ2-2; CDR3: CASSMRSGRGLTGELFF; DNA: TGTGCCAGTAGTATGCGGAGTGGCAGGGGGCTCACCGGGGAGCTGTTTTTT
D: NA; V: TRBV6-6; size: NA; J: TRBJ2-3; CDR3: CASSYLQRFTDTQYF; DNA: TGTGCCAGCAGTTACTTACAGCGGTTCACAGATACGCAGTATTTT
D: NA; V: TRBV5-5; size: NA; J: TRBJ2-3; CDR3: CASSLFRLLNTDTQYF; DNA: TGTGCCAGCAGCCTTTTTCGTCTTTTAAACACAGATACGCAGTATTTT
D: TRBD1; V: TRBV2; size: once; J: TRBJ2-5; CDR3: CASSPTGAQPSHQYF; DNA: TGTGCCAGCAGCCCTACAGGGGCCCAGCCCAGTCATCAGTACTTC
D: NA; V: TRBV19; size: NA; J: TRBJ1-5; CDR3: CASSIGGGSNQPQHF; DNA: TGTGCCAGTAGTATTGGGGGGGGGAGCAATCAGCCCCAGCATTTT
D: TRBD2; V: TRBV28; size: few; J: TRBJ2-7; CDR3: CASSFKTSGSSYEQYF; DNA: TGTGCCAGCAGTTTTAAGACTAGCGGGAGCTCCTACGAGCAGTACTTC
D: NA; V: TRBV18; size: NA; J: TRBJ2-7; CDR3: CASSPSSYEQYF; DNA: TGTGCCAGCTCCCCCAGCTCCTACGAGCAGTACTTC
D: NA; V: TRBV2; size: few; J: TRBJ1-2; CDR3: CASRRDYGYTF; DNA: TGTGCCAGCAGGCGGGACTATGGCTACACCTTC
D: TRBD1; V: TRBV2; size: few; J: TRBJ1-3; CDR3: CASGTALGNTIYF; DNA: TGTGCCAGTGGGACAGCCCTTGGAAACACCATATATTTT
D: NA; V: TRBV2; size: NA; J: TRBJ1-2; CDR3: CASTRPGSSYGYTF; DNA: TGTGCCAGCACCAGGCCGGGATCCTCATATGGCTACACCTTC
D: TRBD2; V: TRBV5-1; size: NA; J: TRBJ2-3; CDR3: CASSLAGGLDTQYF; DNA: TGCGCCAGCAGCCTAGCGGGGGGGCTGGATACGCAGTATTTT
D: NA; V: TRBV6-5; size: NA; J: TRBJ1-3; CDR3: CASMLGTPGNTIYF; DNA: TGTGCCAGCATGCTCGGGACACCTGGAAACACCATATATTTT
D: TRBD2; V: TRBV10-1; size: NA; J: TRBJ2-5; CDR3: CASSEGLAGAVQETQYF; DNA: TGCGCCAGCAGTGAAGGGCTAGCGGGGGCCGTCCAAGAGACCCAGTACTTC
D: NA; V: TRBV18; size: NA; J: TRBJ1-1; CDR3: CASSPREKNTEAFF; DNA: TGTGCCAGCTCACCCCGGGAGAAGAACACTGAAGCTTTCTTT
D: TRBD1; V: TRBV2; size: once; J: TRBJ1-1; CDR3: CASVRTGQTEAFF; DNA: TGTGCCAGCGTTAGGACAGGGCAAACTGAAGCTTTCTTT